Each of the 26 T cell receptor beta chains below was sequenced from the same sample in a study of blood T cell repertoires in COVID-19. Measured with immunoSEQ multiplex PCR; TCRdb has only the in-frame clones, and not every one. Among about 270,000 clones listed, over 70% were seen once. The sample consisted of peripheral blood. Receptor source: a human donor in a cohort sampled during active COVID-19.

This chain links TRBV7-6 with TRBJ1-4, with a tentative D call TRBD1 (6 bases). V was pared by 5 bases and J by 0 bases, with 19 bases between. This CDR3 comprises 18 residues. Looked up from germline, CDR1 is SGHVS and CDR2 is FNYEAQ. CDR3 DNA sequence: TGTGCCAGCAGCAACCCAACAGGGCCTTTTGCAACTAATGAAAAACTGTTTTTT. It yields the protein CASSNPTGPFATNEKLFF. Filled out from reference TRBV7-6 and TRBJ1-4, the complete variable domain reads GAGVSQSPRYKVTKRGQDVALRCDPISGHVSLYWYRQALGQGPEFLTYFNYEAQQDKSGLPNDRFSAERPEGSISTLTIQRTEQRDSAMYRCASSNPTGPFATNEKLFFGSGTQLSVL.

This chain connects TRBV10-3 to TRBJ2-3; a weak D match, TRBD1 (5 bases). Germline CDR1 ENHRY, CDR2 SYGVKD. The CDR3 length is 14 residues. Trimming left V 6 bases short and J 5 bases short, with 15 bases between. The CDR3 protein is CAIRRGQVGDTQYF. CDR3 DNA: TGTGCCATCAGAAGAGGACAAGTTGGAGATACGCAGTATTTT.

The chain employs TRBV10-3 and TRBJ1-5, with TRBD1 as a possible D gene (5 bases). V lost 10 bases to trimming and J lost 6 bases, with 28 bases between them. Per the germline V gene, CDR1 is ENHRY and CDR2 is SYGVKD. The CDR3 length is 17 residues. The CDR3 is CATAGLDSRRRGQPQHF. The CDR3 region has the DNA TGTGCCACCGCCGGACTCGACAGCCGCAGGAGGGGTCAGCCCCAGCATTTT.

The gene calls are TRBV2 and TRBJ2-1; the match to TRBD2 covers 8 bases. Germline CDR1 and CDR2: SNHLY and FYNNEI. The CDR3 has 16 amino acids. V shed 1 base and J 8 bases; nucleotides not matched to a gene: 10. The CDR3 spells CASSEVWLAGLDEQFF. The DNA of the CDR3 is TGTGCCAGCAGTGAAGTATGGCTAGCGGGCCTCGATGAGCAGTTCTTC.

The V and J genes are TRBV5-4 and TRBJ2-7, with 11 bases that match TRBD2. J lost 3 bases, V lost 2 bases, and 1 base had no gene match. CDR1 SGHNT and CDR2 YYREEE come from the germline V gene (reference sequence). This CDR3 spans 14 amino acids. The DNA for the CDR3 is TGTGCCAGCAGCTTCGGGACTAGCGGCTACGAGCAGTACTTC. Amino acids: CASSFGTSGYEQYF.

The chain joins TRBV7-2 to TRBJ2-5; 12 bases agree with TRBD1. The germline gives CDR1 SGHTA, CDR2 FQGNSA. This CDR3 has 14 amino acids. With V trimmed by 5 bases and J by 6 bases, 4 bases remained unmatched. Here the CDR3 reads CASSRDRGQQTQYF. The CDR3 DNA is TGTGCCAGCAGCCGGGACAGGGGGCAGCAGACCCAGTACTTC.

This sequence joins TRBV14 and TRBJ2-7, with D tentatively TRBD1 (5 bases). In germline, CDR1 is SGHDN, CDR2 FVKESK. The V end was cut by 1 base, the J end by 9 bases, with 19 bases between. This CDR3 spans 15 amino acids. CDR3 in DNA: TGTGCCAGCAGCCAAGTCCAGGGAAGGTCTAACGGGCAGTACTTC. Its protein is CASSQVQGRSNGQYF.

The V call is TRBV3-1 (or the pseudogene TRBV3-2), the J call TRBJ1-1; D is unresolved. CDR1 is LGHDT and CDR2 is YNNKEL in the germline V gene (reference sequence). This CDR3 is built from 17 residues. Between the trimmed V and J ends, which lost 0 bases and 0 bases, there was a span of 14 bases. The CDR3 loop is CASSQDLGFGMNTEAFF. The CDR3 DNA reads TGTGCCAGCAGCCAAGACCTGGGCTTCGGGATGAACACTGAAGCTTTCTTT.

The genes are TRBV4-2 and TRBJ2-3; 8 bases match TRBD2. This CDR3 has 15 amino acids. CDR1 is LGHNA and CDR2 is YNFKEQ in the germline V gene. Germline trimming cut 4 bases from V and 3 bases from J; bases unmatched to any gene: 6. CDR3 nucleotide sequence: TGTGCCAGCAGCCGGGAGACTAGCGCTACAGATACGCAGTATTTT. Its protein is CASSRETSATDTQYF.

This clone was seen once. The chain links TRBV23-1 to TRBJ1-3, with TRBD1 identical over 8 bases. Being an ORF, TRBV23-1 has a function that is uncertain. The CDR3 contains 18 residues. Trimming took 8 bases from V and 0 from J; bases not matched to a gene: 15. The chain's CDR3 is CASSPSRGPIYSGNTIYF. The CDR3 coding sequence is TGCGCCAGCTCCCCATCCAGGGGGCCCATTTACTCTGGAAACACCATATATTTT.

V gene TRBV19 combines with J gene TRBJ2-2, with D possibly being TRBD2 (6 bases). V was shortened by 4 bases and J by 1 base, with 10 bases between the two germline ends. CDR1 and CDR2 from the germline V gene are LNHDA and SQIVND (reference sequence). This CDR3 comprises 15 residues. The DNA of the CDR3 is TGTGCCAGTAGTACCCGGGGAGGGAACACCGGGGAGCTGTTTTTT. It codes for CASSTRGGNTGELFF.

CDR3 amino acids: CASSSRAGVQETQYF. CDR3 coding DNA: TGTGCCAGCAGCTCCAGAGCGGGGGTTCAAGAGACCCAGTACTTC. The V call is TRBV5-4, the J call TRBJ2-5, with TRBD2 matching over 8 bases. J was trimmed by 2 bases and V by 3 bases; bases with no gene match: 6. From germline, CDR1 is SGHNT and CDR2 YYREEE (reference sequence). This CDR3 spans 15 amino acids.

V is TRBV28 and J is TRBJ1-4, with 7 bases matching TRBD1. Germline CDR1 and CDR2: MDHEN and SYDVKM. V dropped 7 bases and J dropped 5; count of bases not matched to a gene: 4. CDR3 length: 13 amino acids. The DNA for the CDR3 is TGTGCCAGCAAAGCAGGGGGGAATGAAAAACTGTTTTTT. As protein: CASKAGGNEKLFF. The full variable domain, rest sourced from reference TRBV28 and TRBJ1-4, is DVKVTQSSRYLVKRTGEKVFLECVQDMDHENMFWYRQDPGLGLRLIYFSYDVKMKEKGDIPEGYSVSREKKERFSLILESASTNQTSMYLCASKAGGNEKLFFGSGTQLSVL.

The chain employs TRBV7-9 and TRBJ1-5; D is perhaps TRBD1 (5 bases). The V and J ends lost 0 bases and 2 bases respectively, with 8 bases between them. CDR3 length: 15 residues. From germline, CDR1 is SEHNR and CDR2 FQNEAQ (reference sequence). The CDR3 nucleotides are TGTGCCAGCAGCTTAGCGCAGGGTGGCAATCAGCCCCAGCATTTT. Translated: CASSLAQGGNQPQHF.

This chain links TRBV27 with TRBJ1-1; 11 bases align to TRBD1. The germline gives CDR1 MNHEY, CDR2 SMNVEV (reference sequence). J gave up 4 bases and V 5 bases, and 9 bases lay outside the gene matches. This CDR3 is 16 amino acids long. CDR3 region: CASSHLAGTGGTEAFF. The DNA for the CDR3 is TGTGCCAGCAGTCATCTTGCCGGGACAGGGGGCACTGAAGCTTTCTTT.

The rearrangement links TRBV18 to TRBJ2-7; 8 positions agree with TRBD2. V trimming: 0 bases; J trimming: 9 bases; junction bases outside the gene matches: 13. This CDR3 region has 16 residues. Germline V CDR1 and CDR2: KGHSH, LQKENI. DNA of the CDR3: TGTGCCAGCTCACCACCCCGACTAGCGCAAAACAACCCGCAGTACTTC. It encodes CASSPPRLAQNNPQYF.

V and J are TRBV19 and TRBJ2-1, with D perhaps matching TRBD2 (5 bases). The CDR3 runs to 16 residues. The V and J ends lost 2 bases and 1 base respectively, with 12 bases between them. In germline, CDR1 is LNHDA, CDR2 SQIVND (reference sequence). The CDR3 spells CASSIRADFSYNEQFF. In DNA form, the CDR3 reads TGTGCCAGTAGTATAAGAGCGGATTTTTCCTACAATGAGCAGTTCTTC.

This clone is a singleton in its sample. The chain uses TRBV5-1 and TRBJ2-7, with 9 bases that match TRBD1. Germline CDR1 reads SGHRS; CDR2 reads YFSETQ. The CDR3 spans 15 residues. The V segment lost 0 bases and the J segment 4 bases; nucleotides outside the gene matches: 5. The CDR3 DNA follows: TGCGCCAGCAGCTTGGTGGGGGACAGGGCGTACGAGCAGTACTTC. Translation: CASSLVGDRAYEQYF.

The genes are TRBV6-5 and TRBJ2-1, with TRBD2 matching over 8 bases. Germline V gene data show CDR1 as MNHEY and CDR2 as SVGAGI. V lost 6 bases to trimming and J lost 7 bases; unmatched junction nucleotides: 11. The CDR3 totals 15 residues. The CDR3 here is CASSTGAGVMNEQFF. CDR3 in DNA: TGTGCCAGCAGCACGGGAGCGGGAGTTATGAATGAGCAGTTCTTC.

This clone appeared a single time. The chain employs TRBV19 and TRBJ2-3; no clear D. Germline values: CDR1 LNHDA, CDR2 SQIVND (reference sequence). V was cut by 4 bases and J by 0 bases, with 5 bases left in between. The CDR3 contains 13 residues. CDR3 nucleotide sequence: TGTGCCAGTAGTACCAGTAGCACAGATACGCAGTATTTT. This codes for CASSTSSTDTQYF.

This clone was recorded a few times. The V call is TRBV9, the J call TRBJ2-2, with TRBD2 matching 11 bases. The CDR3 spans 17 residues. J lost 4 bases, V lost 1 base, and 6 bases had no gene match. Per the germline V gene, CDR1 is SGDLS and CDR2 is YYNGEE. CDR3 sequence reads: CASSVTSGGSSTGELFF. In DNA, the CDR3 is TGTGCCAGCAGCGTAACTAGCGGGGGAAGCAGCACCGGGGAGCTGTTTTTT.

The CDR3 protein is CASSLGGLESTDTQYF. CDR3 nucleotides: TGTGCCAGCAGCTTGGGGGGGCTAGAAAGCACAGATACGCAGTATTTT. The gene calls are TRBV7-6 and TRBJ2-3; possible D gene TRBD2, 7 bases. The V end lost 3 bases, the J end lost 0 bases, and 13 bases lay between the germline ends. Germline V gene data show CDR1 as SGHVS and CDR2 as FNYEAQ. This CDR3 has 16 residues. The entire variable domain, with the rest obtained from reference TRBV7-6 and TRBJ2-3, is as follows: GAGVSQSPRYKVTKRGQDVALRCDPISGHVSLYWYRQALGQGPEFLTYFNYEAQQDKSGLPNDRFSAERPEGSISTLTIQRTEQRDSAMYRCASSLGGLESTDTQYFGPGTRLTVL.

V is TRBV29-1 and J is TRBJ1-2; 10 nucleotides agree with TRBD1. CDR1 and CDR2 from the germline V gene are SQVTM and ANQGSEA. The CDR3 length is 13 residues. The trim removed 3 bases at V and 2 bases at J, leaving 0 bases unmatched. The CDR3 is CSVEGQGNYGYTF. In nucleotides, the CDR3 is TGCAGCGTTGAGGGACAGGGGAACTATGGCTACACCTTC.

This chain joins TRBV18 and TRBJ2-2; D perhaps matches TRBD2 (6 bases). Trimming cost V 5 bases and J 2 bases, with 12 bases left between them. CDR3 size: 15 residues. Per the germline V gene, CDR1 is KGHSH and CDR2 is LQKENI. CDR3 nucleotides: TGTGCCAGCTCAACCACCGGGGGAAACACCGGGGAGCTGTTTTTT. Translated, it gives CASSTTGGNTGELFF.

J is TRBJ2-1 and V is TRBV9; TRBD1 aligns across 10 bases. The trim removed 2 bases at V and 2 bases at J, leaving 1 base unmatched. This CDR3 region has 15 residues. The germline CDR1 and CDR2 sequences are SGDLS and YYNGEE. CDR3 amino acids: CASSVDRGPYNEQFF. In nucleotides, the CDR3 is TGTGCCAGCAGCGTCGACAGGGGGCCCTACAATGAGCAGTTCTTC. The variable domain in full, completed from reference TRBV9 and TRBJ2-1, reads DSGVTQTPKHLITATGQRVTLRCSPRSGDLSVYWYQQSLDQGLQFLIQYYNGEERAKGNILERFSAQQFPDLHSELNLSSLELGDSALYFCASSVDRGPYNEQFFGPGTRLTVL.

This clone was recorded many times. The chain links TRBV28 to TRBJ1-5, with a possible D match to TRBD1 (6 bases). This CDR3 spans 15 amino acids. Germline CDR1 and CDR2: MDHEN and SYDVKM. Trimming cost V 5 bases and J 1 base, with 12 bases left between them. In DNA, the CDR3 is TGTGCCAGCAGTAGGGGGTGGGGGAGCAATCAGCCCCAGCATTTT. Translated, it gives CASSRGWGSNQPQHF.